The clone carrying this TCR beta chain was observed a few times. What it binds is unknown. This sample is part of a study of post-analysis software for immune sequencing data. About the study: Relapsing-remitting, secondary progressive and progressive-relapsing forms of multiple sclerosis all featured among disease courses. Study-wide results and limits: In patients, TRBV5-6, TRBV5-1 and TRBV20-1 belonged to roughly 5 TRBV segments found more frequently than in controls. Diversity measured as normalized Chao1 was significantly lower in multiple sclerosis patients than in controls. Same-batch preparations were strongly co-clustered by F measure.

TCR beta cDNA libraries had unique molecular identifiers. Once about 0.9 to 11 million T cells were used, about half a million cDNA molecules resulted. TCRdb reanalysed the PCR reads using MiXCR and keeps one entry per CDR3 protein. The table shows fewer than 550,000 distinct CDR3 sequences, with approximately 34% occurring only once. The CDR3 totals 15 residues. V was trimmed by 3 bases and J by 0 bases, leaving 11 bases between them. Sequenced material: blood. This chain connects TRBV12-3 or TRBV12-4 to TRBJ2-5; D is unclear. The clonotype was recovered from a girl aged 2-17 years with multiple sclerosis. The CDR3 DNA follows: TGTGCCAGCAGTTTTCTTAGGGCAGACCAAGAGACCCAGTACTTC. It is translated as CASSFLRADQETQYF.